The present T cell receptor beta chain was sequenced within a study of molecular identifiers for immune sequencing clone quantification. As for the study in general: In replicates, the authors split RNA from roughly 20,000 or 100,000 naive CD8 cells five ways and sequenced four. General study points: Among effectors, clones above 20 RNA copies held over 97% of molecules; among naive cells, under 1%.

TCRdb analysed the PCR reads with MiXCR anew, one entry per CDR3 protein. The sample lists over 550,000 distinct CDR3 sequences, about 25% occurring once. V was clipped by 0 bases and J by 1 base, with 9 bases between them. The CDR3 runs 15 residues. Germline V gene sequence: CDR1 MGHRA, CDR2 YSYEKL. A remark on this clonotype: The antigen remains unidentified.

J is TRBJ2-5 and V is TRBV4-1; no reliable D call. This clonotype originated in a human donor in good health. Some libraries in this study had Jurkat cell RNA spiked in. The sample was naive CD8+ T cells from blood, with Jurkat cell RNA spiked in. Specified subset: FACS-sorted CD8+CD4-CCR7+CD45RA+ naive T cells. The CDR3 is CASSQEVLAQETQYF. CDR3 sequence (DNA): TGCGCCAGCAGCCAAGAGGTTTTAGCCCAAGAGACCCAGTACTTC.